The rows below give T cell receptor beta chains drawn from one sample of a study of cytomegalovirus exposure and HLA in healthy donors. Here immunoSEQ multiplex PCR was the method, and the copy in TCRdb shows in-frame clones only, minus some. The table records roughly 150,000 clones, about 80% of them present only once. Material for sequencing was PBMCs. The source of these receptors is a woman aged 40-49 years in good health and CMV-seronegative. Each CDR3 is given with its conserved first and last residue. Each record gives: D gene, J gene, V gene, clone size, CDR3 DNA, CDR3 protein. A D gene is named only where the DNA matches it firmly. Not all rows give a size; the values are once, few, many and, for expanded clones, a class.

TRBD2 | TRBJ2-1 | TRBV5-1 | . | TGCGCCAGCATTTCGACTAGCGGGCCCCTGGGAGAGCAGTTCTTC | CASISTSGPLGEQFF
TRBD1 | TRBJ2-5 | TRBV5-6 | . | TGTGCCAGCAGCCCCGCCTTCCGGACAGGGGCCCAAGAGACCCAGTACTTC | CASSPAFRTGAQETQYF
. | TRBJ2-6 | TRBV15 | . | TGTGCCACCAGCAGAGTAGGGGATTCCGGGGCCAACGTCCTGACTTTC | CATSRVGDSGANVLTF
TRBD1 | TRBJ1-1 | TRBV7-9 | . | TGTTCCAGCAGCTTAGCGGACAGGGGAGAGAACACTGAAGCTTTCTTT | CSSSLADRGENTEAFF
. | TRBJ2-7 | TRBV2 | . | TGTGCCAGCGGGGAGGGGACATCCTCCTACGAGCAGTACTTC | CASGEGTSSYEQYF
TRBD2 | TRBJ2-2 | TRBV5-1 | few | TGCGCCAGCAGCTTGGTTGGGACTAGCAAGTCCGGGGAGCTGTTTTTT | CASSLVGTSKSGELFF
. | TRBJ1-4 | TRBV29-1 | . | TGCAGCGTTGAGGGGGGGGCAACTAATGAAAAACTGTTTTTT | CSVEGGATNEKLFF
. | TRBJ1-2 | TRBV19 | . | TGTGCCAGTAGCCCGTCCAGCTATGGCTACACCTTC | CASSPSSYGYTF
TRBD1 | TRBJ2-7 | TRBV5-1 | few | TGCGCCAGCAGCTTCGAGGCAGGGGGCCTCTACGAGCAGTACTTC | CASSFEAGGLYEQYF
TRBD1 | TRBJ1-1 | TRBV9 | . | TGTGCCAGCAGCGCGAATCCTTCCGGGACAGACTTTAACACTGAAGCTTTCTTT | CASSANPSGTDFNTEAFF
. | TRBJ1-5 | TRBV30 | . | TGTGCCTGGAGTGGGAAACAGGTGCCGGGGGAGTCCCAGCATTTT | CAWSGKQVPGESQHF
TRBD2 | TRBJ2-2 | TRBV5-1 | . | TGCGCCAGCAGCCTGACTAGCGGGGGCACCGGGGAGCTGTTTTTT | CASSLTSGGTGELFF
. | TRBJ1-4 | TRBV11-2 | . | TGTGCCAGCAGCCCCCGGGACAACGAAAAACTGTTTTTT | CASSPRDNEKLFF
TRBD2 | TRBJ2-1 | TRBV10-3 | . | TGTGCCATCGTAGGAGCGGGGGTGAAGTTCTTC | CAIVGAGVKFF